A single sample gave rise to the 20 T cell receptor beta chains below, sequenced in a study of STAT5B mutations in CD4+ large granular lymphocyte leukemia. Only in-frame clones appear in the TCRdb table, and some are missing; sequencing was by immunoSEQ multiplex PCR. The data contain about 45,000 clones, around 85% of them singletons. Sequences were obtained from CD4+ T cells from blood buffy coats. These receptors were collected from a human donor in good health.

The CDR3 reads CASSPDRTGANVLTF. In nucleotides, the CDR3 is TGTGCCAGCAGCCCGGACCGGACCGGGGCCAACGTCCTGACTTTC. The chain joins TRBV7-8 to TRBJ2-6; D is unresolved. This CDR3 has 15 amino acids. The V gene's germline CDR1 is SGHVS and CDR2 FQNEAQ. Trimming removed 5 bases at V and 4 bases at J, with 12 bases between.

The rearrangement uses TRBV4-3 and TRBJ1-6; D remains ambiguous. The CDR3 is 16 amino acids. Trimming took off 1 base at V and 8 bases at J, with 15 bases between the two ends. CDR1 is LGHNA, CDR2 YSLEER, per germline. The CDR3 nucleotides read TGCGCCAGCAGCCAAGGCCCGGGCCAAAGCGATTCACCCCTCCACTTT. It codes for CASSQGPGQSDSPLHF.

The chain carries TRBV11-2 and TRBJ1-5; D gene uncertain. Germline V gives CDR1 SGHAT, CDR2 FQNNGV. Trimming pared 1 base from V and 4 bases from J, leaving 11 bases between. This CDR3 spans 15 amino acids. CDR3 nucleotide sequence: TGTGCCAGCAGCTTAGGTGCCACAGCTAATCAGCCCCAGCATTTT. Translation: CASSLGATANQPQHF.

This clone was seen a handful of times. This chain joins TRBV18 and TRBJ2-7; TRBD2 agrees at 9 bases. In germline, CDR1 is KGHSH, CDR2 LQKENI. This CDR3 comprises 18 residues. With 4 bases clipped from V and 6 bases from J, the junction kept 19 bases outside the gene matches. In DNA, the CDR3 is TGTGCCAGCTCACGCGCGGCGGGAGGGTCTAGGACCTCTACCGAGCAGTACTTC. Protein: CASSRAAGGSRTSTEQYF.

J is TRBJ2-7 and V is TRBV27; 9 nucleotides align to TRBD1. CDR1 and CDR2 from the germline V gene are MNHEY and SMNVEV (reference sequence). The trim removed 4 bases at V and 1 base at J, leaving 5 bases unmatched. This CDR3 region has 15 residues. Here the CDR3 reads CASSSTGTGSYEQYF. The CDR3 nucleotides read TGTGCCAGCAGTTCAACCGGGACAGGGTCCTACGAGCAGTACTTC.

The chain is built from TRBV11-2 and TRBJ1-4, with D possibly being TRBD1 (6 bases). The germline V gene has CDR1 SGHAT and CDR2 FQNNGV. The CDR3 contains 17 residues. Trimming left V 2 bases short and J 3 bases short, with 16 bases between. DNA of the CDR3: TGTGCCAGCAGCTTACGCGTTTCGACAGGACCTAATGAAAAACTGTTTTTT. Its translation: CASSLRVSTGPNEKLFF.

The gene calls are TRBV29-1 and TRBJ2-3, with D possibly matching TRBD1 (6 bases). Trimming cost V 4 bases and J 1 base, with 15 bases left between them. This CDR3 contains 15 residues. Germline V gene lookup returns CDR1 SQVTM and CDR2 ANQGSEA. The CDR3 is CSVGGSGARTDTQYF. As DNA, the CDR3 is TGCAGCGTTGGGGGCTCAGGGGCGCGCACAGATACGCAGTATTTT.

The CDR3 reads CASSSRDSNEKLFF. The CDR3 nucleotides are TGTGCCAGCAGCTCTCGGGACAGTAATGAAAAACTGTTTTTT. The chain is built from TRBV11-2 and TRBJ1-4; 7 bases fit TRBD1. The V gene's germline CDR1 is SGHAT and CDR2 FQNNGV. The CDR3 sequence is 14 residues long. Trimming took 4 bases from V and 4 from J; bases not matched to a gene: 3.

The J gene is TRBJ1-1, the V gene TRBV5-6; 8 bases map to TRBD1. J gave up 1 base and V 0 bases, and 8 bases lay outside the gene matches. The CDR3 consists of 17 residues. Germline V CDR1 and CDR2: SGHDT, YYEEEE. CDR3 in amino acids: CASSLERGQVGNTEAFF. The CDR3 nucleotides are TGTGCCAGCAGCTTGGAGAGGGGACAGGTTGGGAACACTGAAGCTTTCTTT.

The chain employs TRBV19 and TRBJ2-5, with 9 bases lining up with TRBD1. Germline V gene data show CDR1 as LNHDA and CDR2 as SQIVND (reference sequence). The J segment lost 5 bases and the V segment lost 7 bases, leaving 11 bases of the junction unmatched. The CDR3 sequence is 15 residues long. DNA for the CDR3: TGTGCCAGTACCCCTGGACAGGGGACTGGGGAGACCCAGTACTTC. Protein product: CASTPGQGTGETQYF.

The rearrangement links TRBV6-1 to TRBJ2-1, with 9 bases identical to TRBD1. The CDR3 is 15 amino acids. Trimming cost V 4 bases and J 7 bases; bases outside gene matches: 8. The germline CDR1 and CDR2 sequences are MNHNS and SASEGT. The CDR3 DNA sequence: TGTGCCAGCAGTGTACAGGGGGCCGGTCGAAATGAGCAGTTCTTC. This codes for CASSVQGAGRNEQFF.

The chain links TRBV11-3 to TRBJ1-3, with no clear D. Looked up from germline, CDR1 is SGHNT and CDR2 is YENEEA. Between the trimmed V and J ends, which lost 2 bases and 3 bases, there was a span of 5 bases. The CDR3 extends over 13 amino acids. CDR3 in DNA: TGTGCCAGCAGCTTAATGGGTGGAAACACCATATATTTT. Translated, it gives CASSLMGGNTIYF. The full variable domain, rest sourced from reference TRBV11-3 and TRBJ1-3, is EAGVVQSPRYKIIEKKQPVAFWCNPISGHNTLYWYLQNLGQGPELLIRYENEEAVDDSQLPKDRFSAERLKGVDSTLKIQPAELGDSAVYLCASSLMGGNTIYFGEGSWLTVV.

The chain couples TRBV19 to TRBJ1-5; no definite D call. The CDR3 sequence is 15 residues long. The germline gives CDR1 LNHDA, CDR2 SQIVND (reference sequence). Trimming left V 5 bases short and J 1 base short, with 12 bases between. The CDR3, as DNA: TGTGCCAGTAGTGACGGGCAGACGAGCAATCAGCCCCAGCATTTT. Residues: CASSDGQTSNQPQHF.

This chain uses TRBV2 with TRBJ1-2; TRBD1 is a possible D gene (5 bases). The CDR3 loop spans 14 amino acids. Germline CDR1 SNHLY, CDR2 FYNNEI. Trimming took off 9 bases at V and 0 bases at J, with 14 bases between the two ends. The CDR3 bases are TGTGCCAGTCGGCCGGGACGGGCTAACTATGGCTACACCTTC. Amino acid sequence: CASRPGRANYGYTF.

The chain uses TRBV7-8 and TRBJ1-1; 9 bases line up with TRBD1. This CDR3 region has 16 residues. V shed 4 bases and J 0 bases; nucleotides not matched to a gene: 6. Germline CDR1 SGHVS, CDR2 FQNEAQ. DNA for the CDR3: TGTGCCAGCAGCTCAAGGGACAGGGCCTTGAACACTGAAGCTTTCTTT. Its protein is CASSSRDRALNTEAFF.

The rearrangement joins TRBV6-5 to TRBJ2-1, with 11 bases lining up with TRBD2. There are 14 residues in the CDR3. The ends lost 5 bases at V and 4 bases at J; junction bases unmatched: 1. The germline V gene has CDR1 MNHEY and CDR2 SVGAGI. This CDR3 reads CASSRTSGYNEQFF. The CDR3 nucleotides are TGTGCCAGCAGTCGGACTAGCGGGTACAATGAGCAGTTCTTC.

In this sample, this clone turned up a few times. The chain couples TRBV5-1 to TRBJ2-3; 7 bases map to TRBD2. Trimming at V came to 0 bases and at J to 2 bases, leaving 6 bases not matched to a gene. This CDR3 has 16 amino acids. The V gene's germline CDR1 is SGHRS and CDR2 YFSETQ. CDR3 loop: CASSLGRTRHTDTQYF. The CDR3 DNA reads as TGCGCCAGCAGCTTGGGTAGGACTAGACACACAGATACGCAGTATTTT.

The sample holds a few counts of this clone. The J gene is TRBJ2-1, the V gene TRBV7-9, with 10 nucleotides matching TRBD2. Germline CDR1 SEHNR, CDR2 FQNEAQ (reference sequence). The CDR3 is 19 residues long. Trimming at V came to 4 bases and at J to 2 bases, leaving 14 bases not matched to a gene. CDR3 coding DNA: TGTGCCAGCAGCTCGAAAGGACTAGCGGAGAATACGGCCTACAATGAGCAGTTCTTC. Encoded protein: CASSSKGLAENTAYNEQFF.

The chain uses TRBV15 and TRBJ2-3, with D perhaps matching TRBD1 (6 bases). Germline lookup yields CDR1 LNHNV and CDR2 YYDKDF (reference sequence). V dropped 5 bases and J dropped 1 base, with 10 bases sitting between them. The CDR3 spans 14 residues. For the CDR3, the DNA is TGTGCCACCAGCCCCCGACAGGGCACAGATACGCAGTATTTT. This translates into CATSPRQGTDTQYF.

The CDR3 loop is CASSLTGANTEAFF. DNA for the CDR3: TGTGCCAGCAGTCTAACAGGGGCGAACACTGAAGCTTTCTTT. The chain has TRBV6-5 and TRBJ1-1; TRBD1 matches at 7 bases. After removal of 5 bases from V and 1 base from J, the junction contained 4 bases not matched to a gene. Germline V gene lookup returns CDR1 MNHEY and CDR2 SVGAGI. This CDR3 comprises 14 residues.